The rows below give T cell receptor beta chains drawn from one sample of a study of patients and donors after allogeneic stem cell transplantation. MiXCR, run by TCRdb on the RT-PCR reads, gives a single entry per CDR3 protein. The sample has 400,000 to 500,000 distinct CDR3 sequences; 15% to 20% are singletons. The sequencing sample was made of blood, either unsorted or a sorted T cell fraction (not recorded which). The receptors stem from a human donor who was either an allogeneic HSCT recipient or a stem cell or donor lymphocyte infusion donor (not recorded which). It is not recorded whose cells these are; they may come from a transplant donor. The conserved cysteine and the conserved F or W are not part of the CDR3 here. Fields, in order: V gene, J gene, D gene, CDR3 protein. D genes are given only for firm matches.

v_call: TRBV4-1; j_call: TRBJ2-3; d_call: -; cdr3_aa: ASSQVANTQY
v_call: TRBV6-2/TRBV6-3; j_call: TRBJ1-1; d_call: -; cdr3_aa: ASSWRGTEAF
v_call: TRBV7-2; j_call: TRBJ2-7; d_call: TRBD2; cdr3_aa: ASSRLGSGGNSYEQY
v_call: TRBV7-9; j_call: TRBJ2-3; d_call: -; cdr3_aa: ASSPWSTDTQY
v_call: TRBV4-3; j_call: TRBJ2-1; d_call: -; cdr3_aa: ASSLGARGASYNEQF
v_call: TRBV24-1; j_call: TRBJ2-3; d_call: -; cdr3_aa: ATSDLGAGDTQY
v_call: TRBV12-3/TRBV12-4; j_call: TRBJ1-3; d_call: -; cdr3_aa: ASSSSQGTGNTIY
v_call: TRBV10-3; j_call: TRBJ1-4; d_call: -; cdr3_aa: AIRVGETTNEKLF
v_call: TRBV27; j_call: TRBJ2-3; d_call: -; cdr3_aa: ASSLIYRDSPFTDTQY
v_call: TRBV5-1; j_call: TRBJ2-6; d_call: -; cdr3_aa: ASSLAPVSGANVLT
v_call: TRBV7-9; j_call: TRBJ2-4; d_call: TRBD1; cdr3_aa: ASSTHRGTKNIQY
v_call: TRBV4-1; j_call: TRBJ1-6; d_call: -; cdr3_aa: ASSPLIASPLH
v_call: TRBV12-3/TRBV12-4; j_call: TRBJ1-1; d_call: -; cdr3_aa: ASSDMTTPRKAF
v_call: TRBV12-3/TRBV12-4; j_call: TRBJ2-3; d_call: -; cdr3_aa: ASSSSDGSTDTQY
v_call: TRBV12-3/TRBV12-4; j_call: TRBJ2-1; d_call: TRBD2; cdr3_aa: ASSLAPGLAGRQNEQF
v_call: TRBV30; j_call: TRBJ1-1; d_call: -; cdr3_aa: AWTHSTIQAEAF
v_call: TRBV7-2; j_call: TRBJ2-7; d_call: TRBD1; cdr3_aa: ASSLGTGKTYEQY
v_call: TRBV7-6; j_call: TRBJ1-1; d_call: -; cdr3_aa: ASSLSGALSTEAF